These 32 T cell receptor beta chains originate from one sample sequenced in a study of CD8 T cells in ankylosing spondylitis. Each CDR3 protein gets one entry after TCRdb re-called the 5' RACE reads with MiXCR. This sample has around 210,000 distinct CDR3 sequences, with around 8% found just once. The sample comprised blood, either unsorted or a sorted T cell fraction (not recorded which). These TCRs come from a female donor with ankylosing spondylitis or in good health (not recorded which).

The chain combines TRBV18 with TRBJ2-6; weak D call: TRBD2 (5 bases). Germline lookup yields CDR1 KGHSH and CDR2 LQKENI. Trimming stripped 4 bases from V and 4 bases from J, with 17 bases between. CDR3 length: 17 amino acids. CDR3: CASSLSGGVSGANVLTF. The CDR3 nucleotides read TGTGCCAGCTCACTATCTGGAGGAGTTTCGGGGGCCAACGTCCTGACTTTC.

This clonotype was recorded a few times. The CDR3 DNA reads as TGTGCCAGCTCACCGGCCCGAGCCAGTGAAGCTTTCTTT. Residues: CASSPARASEAFF. J is TRBJ1-1 and V is TRBV18; D remains unclear. Germline CDR1 and CDR2: KGHSH and LQKENI. The CDR3 totals 13 residues. The V end was cut by 3 bases, the J end by 7 bases, with 12 bases between.

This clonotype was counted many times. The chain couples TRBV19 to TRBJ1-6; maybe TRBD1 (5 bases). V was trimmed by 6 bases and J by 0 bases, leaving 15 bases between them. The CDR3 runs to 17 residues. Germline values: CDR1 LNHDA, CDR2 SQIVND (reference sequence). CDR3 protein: CASSAPARGSYNSPLHF. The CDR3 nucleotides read TGTGCCAGTAGCGCCCCGGCAAGGGGCTCCTATAATTCACCCCTCCACTTT. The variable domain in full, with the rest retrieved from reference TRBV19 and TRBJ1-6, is DGGITQSPKYLFRKEGQNVTLSCEQNLNHDAMYWYRQDPGQGLRLIYYSQIVNDFQKGDIAEGYSVSREKKESFPLTVTSAQKNPTAFYLCASSAPARGSYNSPLHFGNGTRLTVT.

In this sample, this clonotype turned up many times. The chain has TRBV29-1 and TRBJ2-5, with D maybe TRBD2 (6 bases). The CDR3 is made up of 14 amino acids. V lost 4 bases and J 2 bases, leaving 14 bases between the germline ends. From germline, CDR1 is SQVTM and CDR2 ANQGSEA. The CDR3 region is CSVGSRDFQETQYF. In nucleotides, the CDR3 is TGCAGCGTTGGGTCCCGGGACTTTCAAGAGACCCAGTACTTC.

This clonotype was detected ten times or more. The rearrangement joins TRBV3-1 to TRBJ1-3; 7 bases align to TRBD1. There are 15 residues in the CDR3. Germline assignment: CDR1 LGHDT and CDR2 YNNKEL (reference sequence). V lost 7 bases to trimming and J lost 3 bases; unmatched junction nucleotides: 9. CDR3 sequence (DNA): TGTGCCAGCACCCCCAGGGGGATAGGTGGAAACACCATATATTTT. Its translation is CASTPRGIGGNTIYF.

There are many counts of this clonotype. As DNA, the CDR3 is TGTGCCAGCAGCCCCTACCCCGGAGGTGAGCAGTTCTTC. Residues: CASSPYPGGEQFF. The chain uses TRBV11-3 and TRBJ2-1; D might be TRBD2 (5 bases). The CDR3 length is 13 residues. Germline V gives CDR1 SGHNT, CDR2 YENEEA. V lost 5 bases, J lost 9 bases, and 14 bases lay in between.

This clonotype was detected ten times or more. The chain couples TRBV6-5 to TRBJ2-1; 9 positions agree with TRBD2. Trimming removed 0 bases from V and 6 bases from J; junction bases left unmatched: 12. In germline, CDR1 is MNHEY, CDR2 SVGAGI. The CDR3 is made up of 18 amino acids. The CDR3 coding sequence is TGTGCCAGCAGTTACTCGACCTCCTTTGCGGGAGGGCCCAATGAGCAGTTCTTC. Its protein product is CASSYSTSFAGGPNEQFF.

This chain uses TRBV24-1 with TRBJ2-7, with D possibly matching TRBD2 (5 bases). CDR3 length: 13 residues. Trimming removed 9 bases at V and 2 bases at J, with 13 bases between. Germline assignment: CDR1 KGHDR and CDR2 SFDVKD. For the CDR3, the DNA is TGTGCCACCGGTCCACGACTACCCTACGAGCAGTACTTC. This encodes CATGPRLPYEQYF.

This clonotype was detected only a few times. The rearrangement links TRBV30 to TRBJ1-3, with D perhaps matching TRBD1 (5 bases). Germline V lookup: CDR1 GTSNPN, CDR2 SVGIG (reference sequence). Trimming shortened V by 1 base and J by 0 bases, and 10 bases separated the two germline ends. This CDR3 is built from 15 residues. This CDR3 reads CAWSAGPGSGNTIYF. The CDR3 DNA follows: TGTGCCTGGAGTGCGGGGCCGGGCTCTGGAAACACCATATATTTT.

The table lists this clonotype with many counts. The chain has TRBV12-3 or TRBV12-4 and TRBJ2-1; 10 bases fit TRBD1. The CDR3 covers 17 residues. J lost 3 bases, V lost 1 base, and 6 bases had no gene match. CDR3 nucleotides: TGTGCCAGCAGTTTAGTCACCGGGACAGGGGACTACAATGAGCAGTTCTTC. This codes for CASSLVTGTGDYNEQFF.

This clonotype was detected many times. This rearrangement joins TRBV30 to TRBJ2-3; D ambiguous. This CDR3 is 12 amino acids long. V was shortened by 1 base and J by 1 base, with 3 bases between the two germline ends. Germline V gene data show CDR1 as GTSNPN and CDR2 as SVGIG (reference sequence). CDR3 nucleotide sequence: TGTGCCTGGAGTGGGGGCACAGATACGCAGTATTTT. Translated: CAWSGGTDTQYF.

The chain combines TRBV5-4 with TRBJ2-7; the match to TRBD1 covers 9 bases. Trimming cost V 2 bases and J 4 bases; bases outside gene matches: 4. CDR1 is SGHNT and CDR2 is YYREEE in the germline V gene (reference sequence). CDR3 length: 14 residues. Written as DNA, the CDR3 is TGTGCCAGCAGCTTCGACAGGGGGGATTACGAGCAGTACTTC. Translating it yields CASSFDRGDYEQYF.

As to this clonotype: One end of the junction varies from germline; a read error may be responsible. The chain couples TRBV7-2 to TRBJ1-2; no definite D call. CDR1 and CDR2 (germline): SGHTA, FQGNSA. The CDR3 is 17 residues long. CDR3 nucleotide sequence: TGTGCCAGCAGCTTATTTAAACGGACCACAAGTGGGTATGGCCACACCTTC. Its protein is CASSLFKRTTSGYGHTF. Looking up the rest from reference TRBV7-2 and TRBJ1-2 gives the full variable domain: GAGVSQSPSNKVTEKGKDVELRCDPISGHTALYWYRQSLGQGLEFLIYFQGNSAPDKSGLPSDRFSAERTGGSVSTLTIQRTQQEDSAVYLCASSLFKRTTSGYGHTFGSGTRLTVV.

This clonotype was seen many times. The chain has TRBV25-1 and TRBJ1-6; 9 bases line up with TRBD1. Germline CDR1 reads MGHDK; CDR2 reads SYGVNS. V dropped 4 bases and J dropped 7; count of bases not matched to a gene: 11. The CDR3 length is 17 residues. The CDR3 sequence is CASSVLPGQGLNSPLHF. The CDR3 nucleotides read TGTGCCAGCAGTGTACTGCCGGGACAGGGACTAAATTCACCCCTCCACTTT.

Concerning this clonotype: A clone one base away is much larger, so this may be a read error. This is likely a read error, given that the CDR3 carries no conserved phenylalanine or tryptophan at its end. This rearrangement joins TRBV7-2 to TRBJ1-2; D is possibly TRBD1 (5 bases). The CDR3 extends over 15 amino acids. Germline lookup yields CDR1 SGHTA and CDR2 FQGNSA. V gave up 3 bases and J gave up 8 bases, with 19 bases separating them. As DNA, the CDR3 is TGTGCCAGCAGCTTGTACCAGAGGGGTACTCAGGGCTACACCCTC. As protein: CASSLYQRGTQGYTL.

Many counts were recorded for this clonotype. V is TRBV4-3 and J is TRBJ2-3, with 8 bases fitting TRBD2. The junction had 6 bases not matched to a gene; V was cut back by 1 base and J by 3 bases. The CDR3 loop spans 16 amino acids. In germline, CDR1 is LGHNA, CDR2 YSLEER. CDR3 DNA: TGCGCCAGCAGCCAAGCAGCGGGAGACGGAACAGATACGCAGTATTTT. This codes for CASSQAAGDGTDTQYF.

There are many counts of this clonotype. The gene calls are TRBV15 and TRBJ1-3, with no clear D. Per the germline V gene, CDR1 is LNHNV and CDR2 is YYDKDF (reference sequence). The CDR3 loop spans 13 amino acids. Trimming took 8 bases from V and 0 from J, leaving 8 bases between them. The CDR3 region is CATSEISGNTIYF. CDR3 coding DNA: TGTGCCACCTCGGAGATCTCTGGAAACACCATATATTTT.

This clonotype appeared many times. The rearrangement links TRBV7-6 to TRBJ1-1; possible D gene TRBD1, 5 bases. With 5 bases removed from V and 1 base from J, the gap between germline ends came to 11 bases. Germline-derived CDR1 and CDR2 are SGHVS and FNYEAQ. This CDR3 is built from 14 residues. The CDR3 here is CASSPGGQNTEAFF. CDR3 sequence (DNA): TGTGCCAGCAGCCCAGGAGGACAGAACACTGAAGCTTTCTTT.

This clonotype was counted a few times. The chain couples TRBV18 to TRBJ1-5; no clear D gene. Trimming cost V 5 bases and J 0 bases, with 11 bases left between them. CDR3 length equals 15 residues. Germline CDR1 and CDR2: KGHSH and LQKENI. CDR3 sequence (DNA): TGTGCCAGCTCAGGGTCGGGGAGTAGCAATCAGCCCCAGCATTTT. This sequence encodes CASSGSGSSNQPQHF.

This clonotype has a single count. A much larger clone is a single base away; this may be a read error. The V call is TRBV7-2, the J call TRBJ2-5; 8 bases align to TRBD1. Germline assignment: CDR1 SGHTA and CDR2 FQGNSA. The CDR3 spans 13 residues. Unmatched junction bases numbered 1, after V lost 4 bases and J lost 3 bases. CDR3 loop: CTSSSGQEETQYF. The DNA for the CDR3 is TGTACCAGCAGCTCGGGACAGGAAGAGACCCAGTACTTC.

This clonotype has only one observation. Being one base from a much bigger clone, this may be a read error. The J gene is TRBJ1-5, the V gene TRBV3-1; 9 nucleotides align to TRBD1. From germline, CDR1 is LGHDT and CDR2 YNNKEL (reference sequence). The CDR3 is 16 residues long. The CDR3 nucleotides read TGTGTCAGCAGCCAAGGGGGACAGGGATATGGCCAGCCCCAGCATTTT. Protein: CVSSQGGQGYGQPQHF.

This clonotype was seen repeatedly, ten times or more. The CDR3 DNA sequence: TGCGCCAGCAGCTTGGCCCCCCGGGGGGGCTATGGCTACACCTTC. This sequence encodes CASSLAPRGGYGYTF. This chain uses TRBV5-1 with TRBJ1-2; a weak D match, TRBD1 (5 bases). The CDR3 covers 15 residues. V lost 0 bases to trimming and J lost 4 bases, with 13 bases between them. In germline, CDR1 is SGHRS, CDR2 YFSETQ.

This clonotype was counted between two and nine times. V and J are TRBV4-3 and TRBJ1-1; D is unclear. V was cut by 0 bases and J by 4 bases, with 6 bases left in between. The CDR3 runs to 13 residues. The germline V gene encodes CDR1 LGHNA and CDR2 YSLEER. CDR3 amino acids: CASSQDSITEAFF. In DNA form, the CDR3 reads TGCGCCAGCAGCCAAGATTCCATCACTGAAGCTTTCTTT.

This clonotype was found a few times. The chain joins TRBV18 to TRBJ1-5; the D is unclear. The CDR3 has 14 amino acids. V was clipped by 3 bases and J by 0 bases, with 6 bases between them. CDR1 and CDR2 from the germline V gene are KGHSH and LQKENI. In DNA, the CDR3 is TGTGCCAGCTCACCGGAAAGTAGCAATCAGCCCCAGCATTTT. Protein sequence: CASSPESSNQPQHF.

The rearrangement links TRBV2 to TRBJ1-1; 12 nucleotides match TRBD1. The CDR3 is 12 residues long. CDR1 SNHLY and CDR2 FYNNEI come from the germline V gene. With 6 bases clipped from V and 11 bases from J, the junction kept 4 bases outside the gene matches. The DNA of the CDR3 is TGTGCCAGCAGCGGGACAGGGGGCTTTGCTTTCTTT. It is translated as CASSGTGGFAFF.

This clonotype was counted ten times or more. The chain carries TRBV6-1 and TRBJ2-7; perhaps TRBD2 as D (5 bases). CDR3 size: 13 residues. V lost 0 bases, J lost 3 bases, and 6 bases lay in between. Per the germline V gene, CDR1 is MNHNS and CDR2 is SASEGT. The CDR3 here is CASSEAGVYEQYF. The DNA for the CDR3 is TGTGCCAGCAGTGAAGCGGGAGTCTACGAGCAGTACTTC.

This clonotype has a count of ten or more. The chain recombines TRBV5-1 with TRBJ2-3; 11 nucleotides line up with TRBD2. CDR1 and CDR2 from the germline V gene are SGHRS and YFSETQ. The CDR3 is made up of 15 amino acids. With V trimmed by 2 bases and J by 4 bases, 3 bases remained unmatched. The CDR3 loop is CASSFSGRGPDTQYF. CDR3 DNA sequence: TGCGCCAGCAGCTTTAGCGGGAGGGGTCCAGATACGCAGTATTTT. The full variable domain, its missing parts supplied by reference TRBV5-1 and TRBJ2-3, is KAGVTQTPRYLIKTRGQQVTLSCSPISGHRSVSWYQQTPGQGLQFLFEYFSETQRNKGNFPGRFSGRQFSNSRSEMNVSTLELGDSALYLCASSFSGRGPDTQYFGPGTRLTVL.

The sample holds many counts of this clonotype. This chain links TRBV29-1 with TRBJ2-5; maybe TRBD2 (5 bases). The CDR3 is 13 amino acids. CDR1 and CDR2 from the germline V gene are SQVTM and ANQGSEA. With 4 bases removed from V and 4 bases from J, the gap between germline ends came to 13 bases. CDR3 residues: CSVASRIRETQYF. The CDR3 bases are TGCAGCGTTGCTAGCAGGATCAGAGAGACCCAGTACTTC.

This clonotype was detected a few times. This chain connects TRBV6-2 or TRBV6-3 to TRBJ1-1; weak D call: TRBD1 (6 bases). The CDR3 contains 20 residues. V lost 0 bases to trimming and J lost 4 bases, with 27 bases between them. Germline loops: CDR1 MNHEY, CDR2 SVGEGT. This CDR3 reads CASSYSPFQGPFASRTEAFF. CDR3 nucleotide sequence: TGTGCCAGCAGTTACTCGCCATTCCAGGGGCCGTTTGCAAGTCGCACTGAAGCTTTCTTT.

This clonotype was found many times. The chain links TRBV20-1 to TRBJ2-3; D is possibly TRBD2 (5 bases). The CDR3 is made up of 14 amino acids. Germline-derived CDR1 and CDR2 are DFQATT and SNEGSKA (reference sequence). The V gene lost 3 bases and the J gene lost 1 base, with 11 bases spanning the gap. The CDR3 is CSASESGGTDTQYF. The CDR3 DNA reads TGCAGTGCTAGTGAAAGCGGAGGCACAGATACGCAGTATTTT.

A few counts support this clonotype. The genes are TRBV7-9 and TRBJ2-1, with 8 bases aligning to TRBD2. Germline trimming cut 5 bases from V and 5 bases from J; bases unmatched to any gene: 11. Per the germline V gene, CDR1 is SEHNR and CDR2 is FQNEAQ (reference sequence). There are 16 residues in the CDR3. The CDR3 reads CASSIGGGTTHNEQFF. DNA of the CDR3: TGTGCCAGCAGCATTGGCGGGGGGACAACTCACAATGAGCAGTTCTTC.

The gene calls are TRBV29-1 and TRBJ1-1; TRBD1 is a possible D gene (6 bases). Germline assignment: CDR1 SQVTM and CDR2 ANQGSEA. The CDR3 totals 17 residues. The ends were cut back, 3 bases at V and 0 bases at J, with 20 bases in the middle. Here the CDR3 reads CSVDGGQVGRMNTEAFF. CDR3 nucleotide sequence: TGCAGCGTTGACGGGGGGCAAGTCGGTAGGATGAACACTGAAGCTTTCTTT.